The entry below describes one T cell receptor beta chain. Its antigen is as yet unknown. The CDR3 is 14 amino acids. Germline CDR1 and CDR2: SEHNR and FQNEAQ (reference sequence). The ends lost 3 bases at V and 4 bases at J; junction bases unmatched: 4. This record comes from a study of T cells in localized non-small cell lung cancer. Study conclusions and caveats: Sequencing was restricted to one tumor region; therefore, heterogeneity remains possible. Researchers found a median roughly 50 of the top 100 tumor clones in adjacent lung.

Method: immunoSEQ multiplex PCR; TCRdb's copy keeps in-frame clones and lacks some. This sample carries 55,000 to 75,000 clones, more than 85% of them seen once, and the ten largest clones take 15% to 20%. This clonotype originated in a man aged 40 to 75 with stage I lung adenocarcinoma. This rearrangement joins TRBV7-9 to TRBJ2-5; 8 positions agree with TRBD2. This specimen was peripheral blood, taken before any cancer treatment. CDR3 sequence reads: CASSFGLAGETQYF. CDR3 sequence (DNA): TGTGCCAGCAGCTTTGGACTAGCAGGAGAGACCCAGTACTTC. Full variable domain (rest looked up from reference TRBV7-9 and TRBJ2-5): DTGVSQNPRHKITKRGQNVTFRCDPISEHNRLYWYRQTLGQGPEFLTYFQNEAQLEKSRLLSDRFSAERPKGSFSTLEIQRTEQGDSAMYLCASSFGLAGETQYFGPGTRLLVL.